This T cell receptor beta chain is drawn from a study of identical twins. With 8 bases clipped from V and 5 bases from J, the junction kept 8 bases outside the gene matches. This CDR3 has 14 amino acids. Germline V gene data show CDR1 as MDHEN and CDR2 as SYDVKM. In TCRdb, the 5' RACE reads were re-called with MiXCR into one record per CDR3 protein. The sample holds about 520,000 distinct CDR3 sequences, 20% to 25% seen once. The same specimen was also included in a second study, on T cells expressing NK-cell markers. Per that study: Seven sequenced donors out of eight were HCMV-seropositive, one seronegative. The study found dominant NKG2C+ clonotypes at about 1.0-7.0% of CD8+ T cells in 5 or 6 donors.

The specimen was CD4+ T cells sorted from blood. The chain recombines TRBV28 with TRBJ1-5; 8 bases are a match to TRBD1. This receptor was obtained from a woman aged 18-29 years in good health. The CDR3 nucleotides read TGTGCCAGCGACCTGACAGGGGAATATCAGCCCCAGCATTTT. Its translation: CASDLTGEYQPQHF.